This T cell receptor (beta chain) was retrieved from a study of identical twins. This CDR3 has 16 amino acids. Trimming cost V 0 bases and J 1 base; bases outside gene matches: 0. Looked up from germline, CDR1 is MGHRA and CDR2 is YSYEKL. TCRdb reprocessed the 5' RACE reads with MiXCR, giving one entry per CDR3 protein. This repertoire shows a few hundred thousand distinct CDR3 sequences, more than 9% found once; its top ten account for around 7.2%. This clonotype occurred many times. Another study also made use of these data, one on yellow fever vaccine responses in identical twins.

The sequenced sample was CD8+ T cells sorted from blood. The chain uses TRBV4-1 and TRBJ2-5; 12 bases are shared with TRBD2. This clonotype was obtained from a woman aged 18-29 years in good health. DNA of the CDR3: TGCGCCAGCAGCCAAGAACTAGCGGGGGGCCAAGAGACCCAGTACTTC. Its protein is CASSQELAGGQETQYF.